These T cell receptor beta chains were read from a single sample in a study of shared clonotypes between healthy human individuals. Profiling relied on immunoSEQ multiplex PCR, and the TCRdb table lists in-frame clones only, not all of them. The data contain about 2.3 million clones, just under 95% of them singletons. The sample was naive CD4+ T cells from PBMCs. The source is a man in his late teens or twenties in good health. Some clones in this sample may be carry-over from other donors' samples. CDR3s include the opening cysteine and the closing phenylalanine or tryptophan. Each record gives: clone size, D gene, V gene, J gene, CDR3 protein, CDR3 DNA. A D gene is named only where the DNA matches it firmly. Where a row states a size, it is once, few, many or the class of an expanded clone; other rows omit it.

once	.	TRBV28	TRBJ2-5	CATTPGGGQETQYF	TGTGCCACCACTCCTGGGGGCGGGCAAGAGACCCAGTACTTC
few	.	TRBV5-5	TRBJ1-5	CASSLVGDNQPQHF	TGTGCCAGCAGCTTGGTAGGGGACAATCAGCCCCAGCATTTT
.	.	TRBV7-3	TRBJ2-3	CASSLNVPGTDTQYF	TGTGCCAGCAGCTTAAACGTACCCGGCACAGATACGCAGTATTTT
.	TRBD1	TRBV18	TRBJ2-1	CASSLGTDSYNEQFF	TGTGCCAGCTCACTAGGGACAGACTCCTACAATGAGCAGTTCTTC
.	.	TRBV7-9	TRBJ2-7	CASSLSGAGANEQYF	TGTGCCAGCAGCTTGTCCGGCGCTGGGGCGAACGAGCAGTACTTC
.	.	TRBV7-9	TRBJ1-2	CASSSTGYGYTF	TGTGCCAGCAGCTCGACAGGCTATGGCTACACCTTC
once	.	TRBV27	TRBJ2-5	CASSKDYSQETQYF	TGTGCCAGCAGTAAGGATTATAGCCAAGAGACCCAGTACTTC
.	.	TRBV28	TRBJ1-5	CASSPRRGILSNQPQHF	TGTGCCAGCAGCCCTCGGAGGGGTATCTTGAGCAATCAGCCCCAGCATTTT
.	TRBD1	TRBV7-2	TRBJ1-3	CASSFYRGGNTIYF	TGTGCCAGCAGCTTTTACAGGGGCGGAAACACCATATATTTT
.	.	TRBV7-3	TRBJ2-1	CASSASGTYNEQFF	TGTGCCAGCAGCGCCTCCGGGACGTACAATGAGCAGTTCTTC
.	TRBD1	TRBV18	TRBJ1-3	CASSPSPGTGPGNTIYF	TGTGCCAGCTCACCATCTCCCGGGACAGGGCCTGGAAACACCATATATTTT
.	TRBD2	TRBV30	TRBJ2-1	CAWSPSGYNEQFF	TGTGCCTGGAGTCCTAGCGGATACAATGAGCAGTTCTTC
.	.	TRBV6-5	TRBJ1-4	CASSPSGRDEKLFF	TGTGCCAGCAGTCCCTCCGGCAGGGATGAAAAACTGTTTTTT
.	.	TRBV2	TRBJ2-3	CASSEEVTDTQYF	TGTGCCAGCAGTGAAGAGGTTACAGATACGCAGTATTTT
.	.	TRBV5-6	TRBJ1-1	CASSLSFVGSTEAFF	TGTGCCAGCAGCTTGAGTTTTGTGGGGAGCACTGAAGCTTTCTTT
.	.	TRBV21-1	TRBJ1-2	CASGEGQDAPYGYTF	TGTGCCAGCGGGGAGGGACAGGATGCCCCCTATGGCTACACCTTC
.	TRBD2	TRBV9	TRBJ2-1	CASSASGGRTEQFF	TGTGCCAGCAGCGCCTCGGGAGGGCGAACTGAGCAGTTCTTC
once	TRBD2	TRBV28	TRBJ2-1	CASSRTSGTYNEQFF	TGTGCCAGCAGTCGGACTAGCGGGACCTACAATGAGCAGTTCTTC
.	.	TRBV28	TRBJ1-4	CASSFPARRGEKLFF	TGTGCCAGCAGTTTTCCCGCCAGGAGGGGTGAAAAACTGTTTTTT
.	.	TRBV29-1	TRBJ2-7	CSTRSEGYEQYF	TGCAGCACAAGAAGTGAGGGGTACGAGCAGTACTTC
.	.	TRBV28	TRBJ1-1	CASSLSQGGTEAFF	TGTGCCAGCAGTTTATCGCAGGGAGGGACTGAAGCTTTCTTT
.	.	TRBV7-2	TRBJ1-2	CASSLGGHDYGYTF	TGTGCCAGCAGCTTGGGGGGACACGACTATGGCTACACCTTC
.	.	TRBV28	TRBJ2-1	CASSPPGASNNEQFF	TGTGCCAGCAGTCCGCCCGGGGCTAGCAACAATGAGCAGTTCTTC
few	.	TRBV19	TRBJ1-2	CASSMGYGYTF	TGTGCCAGTAGTATGGGGTATGGCTACACCTTC
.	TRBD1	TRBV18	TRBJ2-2	CASSQGTGAGELFF	TGTGCCAGCTCACAAGGGACAGGGGCCGGGGAGCTGTTTTTT
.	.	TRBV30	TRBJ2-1	CAWSVRDTYSYNEQFF	TGTGCCTGGAGTGTCCGGGACACATATTCCTACAATGAGCAGTTCTTC
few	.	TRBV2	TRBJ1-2	CASSERIRYGYTF	TGTGCCAGCAGTGAACGTATCCGTTATGGCTACACCTTC
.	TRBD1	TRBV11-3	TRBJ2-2	CASSSGGTGELFF	TGTGCCAGCAGCTCAGGGGGCACCGGGGAGCTGTTTTTT
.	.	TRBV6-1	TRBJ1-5	CASSELGNQPQHF	TGTGCCAGCAGTGAACTCGGCAATCAGCCCCAGCATTTT
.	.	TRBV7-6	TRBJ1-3	CASSYGASGNTIYF	TGTGCCAGCAGCTATGGGGCCTCTGGAAACACCATATATTTT
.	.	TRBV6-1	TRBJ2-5	CASSEGFRRSIQETQYF	TGTGCCAGCAGTGAAGGGTTTAGGCGGAGCATCCAAGAGACCCAGTACTTC
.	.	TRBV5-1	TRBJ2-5	CASSLGGHRETQYF	TGCGCCAGCAGCTTGGGCGGGCACCGGGAGACCCAGTACTTC
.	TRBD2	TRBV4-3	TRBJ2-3	CASTRELAGVRVTDTQYF	TGCGCCAGCACCCGGGAGCTAGCGGGAGTGCGCGTCACAGATACGCAGTATTTT
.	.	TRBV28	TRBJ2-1	CASRAGRSYNEQFF	TGTGCCAGCAGGGCGGGGAGATCCTACAATGAGCAGTTCTTC
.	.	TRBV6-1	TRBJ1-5	CASKVRVLSNQPQHF	TGTGCCAGCAAAGTGCGGGTTCTTAGCAATCAGCCCCAGCATTTT
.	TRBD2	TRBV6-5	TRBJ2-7	CASSYASGRGRREQYF	TGTGCCAGCAGTTACGCTAGCGGGAGGGGAAGGCGCGAGCAGTACTTC
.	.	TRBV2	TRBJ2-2	CASMNGELFF	TGTGCCAGCATGAACGGGGAGCTGTTTTTT
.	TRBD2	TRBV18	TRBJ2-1	CASSPSRGSVNEQFF	TGTGCCAGCTCACCATCTCGCGGGAGCGTCAATGAGCAGTTCTTC
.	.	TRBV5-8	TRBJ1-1	CASSRGTLQGTEAFF	TGTGCCAGCAGCCGGGGGACCCTTCAGGGCACTGAAGCTTTCTTT
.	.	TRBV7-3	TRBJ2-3	CASSLVSTSTDTQYF	TGTGCCAGCAGCTTAGTCAGCACTAGCACAGATACGCAGTATTTT
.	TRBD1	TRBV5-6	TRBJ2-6	CASSLLGQGANVLTF	TGTGCCAGCAGCTTGTTGGGACAGGGGGCCAACGTCCTGACTTTC
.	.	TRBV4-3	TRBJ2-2	CASSQEGLNTGELFF	TGCGCCAGCAGCCAAGAAGGGCTGAACACCGGGGAGCTGTTTTTT
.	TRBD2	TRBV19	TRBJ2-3	CASSPFSGRATDTQYF	TGTGCCAGTAGCCCATTTAGCGGGAGGGCCACAGATACGCAGTATTTT
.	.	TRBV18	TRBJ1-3	CASSPTGEWNTIYF	TGTGCCAGCTCACCGACGGGAGAGTGGAACACCATATATTTT
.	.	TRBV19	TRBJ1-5	CASSIGSGVRSNQPQHF	TGTGCCAGTAGTATAGGGTCAGGGGTTCGGAGCAATCAGCCCCAGCATTTT
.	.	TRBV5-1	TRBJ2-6	CASSEDTSGGANVLTF	TGCGCCAGCAGCGAGGACACCTCGGGCGGGGCCAACGTCCTGACTTTC
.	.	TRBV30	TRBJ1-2	CAWSRQRDYGYTF	TGTGCCTGGAGTAGACAGAGAGACTATGGCTACACCTTC
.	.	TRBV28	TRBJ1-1	CASSLWAGGNTEAFF	TGTGCCAGCAGTTTATGGGCGGGAGGGAACACTGAAGCTTTCTTT
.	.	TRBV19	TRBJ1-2	CASTAGGDYGYTF	TGTGCCAGTACGGCCGGCGGGGACTATGGCTACACCTTC
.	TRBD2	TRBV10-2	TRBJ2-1	CASGGAVAGNEQFF	TGCGCCAGCGGGGGGGCGGTAGCGGGGAATGAGCAGTTCTTC
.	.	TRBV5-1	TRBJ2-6	CASSLGSRAGANVLTF	TGCGCCAGCAGCTTGGGGTCGAGAGCTGGGGCCAACGTCCTGACTTTC
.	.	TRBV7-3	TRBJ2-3	CASSSADTQYF	TGTGCCAGCAGCTCCGCAGATACGCAGTATTTT
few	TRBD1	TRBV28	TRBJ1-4	CASSLTGVGEKLFF	TGTGCCAGCAGTCTGACAGGGGTTGGCGAAAAACTGTTTTTT
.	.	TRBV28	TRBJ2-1	CASNRGKGRNEQFF	TGTGCCAGCAACCGGGGGAAGGGTCGAAATGAGCAGTTCTTC